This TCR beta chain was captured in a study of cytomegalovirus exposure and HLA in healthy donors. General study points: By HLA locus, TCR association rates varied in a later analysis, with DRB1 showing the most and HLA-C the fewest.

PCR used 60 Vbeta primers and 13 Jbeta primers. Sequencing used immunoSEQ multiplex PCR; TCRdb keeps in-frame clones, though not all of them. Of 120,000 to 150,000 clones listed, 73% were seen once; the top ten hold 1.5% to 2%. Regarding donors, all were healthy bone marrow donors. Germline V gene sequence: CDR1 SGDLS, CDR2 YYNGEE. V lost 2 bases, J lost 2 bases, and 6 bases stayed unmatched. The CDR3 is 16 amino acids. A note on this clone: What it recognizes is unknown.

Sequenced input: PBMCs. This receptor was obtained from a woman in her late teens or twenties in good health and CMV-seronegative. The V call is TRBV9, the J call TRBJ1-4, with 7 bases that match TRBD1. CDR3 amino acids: CASSVMAGGTNEKLFF. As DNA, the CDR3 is TGTGCCAGCAGCGTCATGGCAGGGGGTACTAATGAAAAACTGTTTTTT.